A single sample is the source of the 6 T cell receptor beta chains below, sequenced in a study of blood T cell repertoires in COVID-19 (dated by TCRdb to the early 2020s). The library relied on the immunoSEQ multiplex PCR assay. This is the immuneACCESS table as TCRdb keeps it, with only in-frame sequences that have V and J called. A part of the clones is gone; compared with another copy, unresolved V genes explain less than half, and the rest is unexplained. This sample is represented by around 230,000 clones; about four fifths of them were singletons. 9.6% of the sample belongs to the ten largest clones. Sequencing was done on a sample of peripheral blood. The receptors here all came from a woman older than 75 with acute or convalescent COVID-19.

The V gene is TRBV7-6, the J gene TRBJ2-5; weak D call: TRBD2 (5 bases). Germline V CDR1 and CDR2: SGHVS, FNYEAQ. V was shortened by 4 bases and J by 3 bases, with 15 bases between the two germline ends. The CDR3 is 15 residues long. The CDR3 reads CASSSWIGSEETQYF. As DNA, the CDR3 is TGTGCCAGCAGCTCTTGGATTGGTAGCGAAGAGACCCAGTACTTC.

The chain combines TRBV2 with TRBJ1-4, with 9 bases that match TRBD1. V was pared by 6 bases and J by 7 bases, with 9 bases of the junction left unmatched. The CDR3 sequence is 15 residues long. Germline V gene lookup returns CDR1 SNHLY and CDR2 FYNNEI. The CDR3 reads CASRVTGGAGEKLFF. CDR3 bases: TGTGCCAGCAGGGTTACAGGGGGCGCAGGTGAAAAACTGTTTTTT.

The rearrangement links TRBV27 to TRBJ1-6, with 8 bases aligning to TRBD1. V gave up 6 bases and J gave up 5 bases; unmatched junction bases: 3. The germline CDR1 and CDR2 sequences are MNHEY and SMNVEV (reference sequence). The length of the CDR3 is 14 residues. The CDR3 sequence is CASSRQGNNSPLHF. DNA for the CDR3: TGTGCCAGCAGCCGACAGGGGAATAATTCACCCCTCCACTTT.

The CDR3 here is CASSQDRTVWNSPLHF. In DNA, the CDR3 is TGCGCCAGCAGCCAAGATCGAACGGTTTGGAATTCACCCCTCCACTTT. The chain couples TRBV4-1 to TRBJ1-6; the D is unclear. The CDR3 is 16 amino acids. V was clipped by 0 bases and J by 7 bases, with 13 bases between them. The germline V gene encodes CDR1 MGHRA and CDR2 YSYEKL.

This clone appeared a few times. This chain connects TRBV27 to TRBJ2-7, with TRBD2 identical over 12 bases. The CDR3 length is 16 residues. Germline trimming cut 1 base from V and 2 bases from J; bases unmatched to any gene: 3. The germline CDR1 and CDR2 sequences are MNHEY and SMNVEV (reference sequence). CDR3: CASSLWLAGGPYEQYF. The CDR3, as DNA: TGTGCCAGCAGTTTATGGCTAGCGGGGGGGCCCTACGAGCAGTACTTC.

The chain links TRBV7-2 to TRBJ1-1, with TRBD1 as a possible D gene (6 bases). Germline CDR1 SGHTA, CDR2 FQGNSA. Trimming cost V 3 bases and J 2 bases, with 16 bases left between them. This CDR3 comprises 16 residues. For the CDR3, the DNA is TGTGCCAGCAGCTTCAGGACAGTAGGGCCTAACACTGAAGCTTTCTTT. Its protein product is CASSFRTVGPNTEAFF.